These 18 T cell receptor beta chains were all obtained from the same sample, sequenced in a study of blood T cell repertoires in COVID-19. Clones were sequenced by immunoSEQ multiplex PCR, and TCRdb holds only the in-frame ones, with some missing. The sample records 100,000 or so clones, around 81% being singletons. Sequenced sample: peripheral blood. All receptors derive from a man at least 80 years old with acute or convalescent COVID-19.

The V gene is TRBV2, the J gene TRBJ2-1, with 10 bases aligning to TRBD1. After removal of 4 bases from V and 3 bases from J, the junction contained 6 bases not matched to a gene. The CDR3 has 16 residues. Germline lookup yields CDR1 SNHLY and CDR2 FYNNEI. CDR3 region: CASSGGQGSVYNEQFF. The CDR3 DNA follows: TGTGCCAGCAGTGGGGGACAGGGGAGCGTCTACAATGAGCAGTTCTTC.

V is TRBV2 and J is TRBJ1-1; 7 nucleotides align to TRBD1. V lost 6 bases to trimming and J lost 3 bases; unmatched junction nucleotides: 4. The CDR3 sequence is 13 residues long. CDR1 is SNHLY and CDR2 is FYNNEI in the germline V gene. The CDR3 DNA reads TGTGCCAGCAGGAGACAGGGCCACACTGAAGCTTTCTTT. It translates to CASRRQGHTEAFF.

The chain's CDR3 is CASSSPLVRGSKNIQYF. The CDR3, as DNA: TGTGCCAGCAGTTCCCCGCTGGTGAGGGGGTCCAAAAACATTCAGTACTTC. The chain combines TRBV27 with TRBJ2-4; a possible D gene is TRBD1 (6 bases). This CDR3 is built from 17 residues. Germline V gene lookup returns CDR1 MNHEY and CDR2 SMNVEV (reference sequence). Trimming left V 4 bases short and J 2 bases short, with 18 bases between.

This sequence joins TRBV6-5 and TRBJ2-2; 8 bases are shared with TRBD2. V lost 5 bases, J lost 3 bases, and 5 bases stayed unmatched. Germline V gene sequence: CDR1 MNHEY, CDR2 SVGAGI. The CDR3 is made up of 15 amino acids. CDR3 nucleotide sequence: TGTGCCAGCAGTACCGGACTAGCTGACACCGGGGAGCTGTTTTTT. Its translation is CASSTGLADTGELFF.

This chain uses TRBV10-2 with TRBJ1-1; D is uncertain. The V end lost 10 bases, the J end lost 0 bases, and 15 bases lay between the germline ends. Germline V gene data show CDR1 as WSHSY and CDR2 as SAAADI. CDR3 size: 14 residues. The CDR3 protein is CATWEGLMNTEAFF. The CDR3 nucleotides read TGCGCCACTTGGGAAGGACTCATGAACACTGAAGCTTTCTTT.

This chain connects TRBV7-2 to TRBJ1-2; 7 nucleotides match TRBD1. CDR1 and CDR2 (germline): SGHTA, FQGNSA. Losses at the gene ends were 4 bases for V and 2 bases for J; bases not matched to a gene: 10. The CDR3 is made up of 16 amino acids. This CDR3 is CASSSRGGRGNYGYTF. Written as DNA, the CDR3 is TGTGCCAGCAGCTCCCGAGGGGGCAGGGGGAACTATGGCTACACCTTC.

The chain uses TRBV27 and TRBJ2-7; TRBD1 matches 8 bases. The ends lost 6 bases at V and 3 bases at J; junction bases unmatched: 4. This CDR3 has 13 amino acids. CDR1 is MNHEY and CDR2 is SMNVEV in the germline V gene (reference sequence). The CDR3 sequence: CASSRDRSYEQYF. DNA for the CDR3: TGTGCCAGCAGCCGGGACAGGAGCTACGAGCAGTACTTC.

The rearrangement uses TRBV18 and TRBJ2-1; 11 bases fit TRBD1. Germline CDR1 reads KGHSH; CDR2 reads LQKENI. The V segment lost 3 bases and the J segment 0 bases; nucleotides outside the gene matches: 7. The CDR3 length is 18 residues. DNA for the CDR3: TGTGCCAGCTCACCTGGACAGGGGGCCTTAAGCTCCTACAATGAGCAGTTCTTC. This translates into CASSPGQGALSSYNEQFF.

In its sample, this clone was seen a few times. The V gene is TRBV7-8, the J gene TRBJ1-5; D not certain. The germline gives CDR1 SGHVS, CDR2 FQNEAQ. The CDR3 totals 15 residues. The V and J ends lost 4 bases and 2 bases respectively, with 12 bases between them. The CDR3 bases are TGTGCCAGCAGCTCTGAGGGAGGTGGCAATCAGCCCCAGCATTTT. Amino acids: CASSSEGGGNQPQHF.

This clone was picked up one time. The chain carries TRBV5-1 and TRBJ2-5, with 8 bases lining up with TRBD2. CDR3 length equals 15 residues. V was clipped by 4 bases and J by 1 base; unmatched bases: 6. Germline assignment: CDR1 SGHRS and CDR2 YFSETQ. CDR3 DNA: TGCGCCAGCAGCCTGTTGACTAGCGCCCAAGAGACCCAGTACTTC. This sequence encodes CASSLLTSAQETQYF.

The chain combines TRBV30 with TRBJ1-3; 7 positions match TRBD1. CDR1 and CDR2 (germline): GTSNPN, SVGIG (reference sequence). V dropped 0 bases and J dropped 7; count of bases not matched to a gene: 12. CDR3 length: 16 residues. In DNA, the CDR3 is TGTGCCTGGAGTGTTGTGGACAGGACCCTCTTGAACACCATATATTTT. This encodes CAWSVVDRTLLNTIYF.

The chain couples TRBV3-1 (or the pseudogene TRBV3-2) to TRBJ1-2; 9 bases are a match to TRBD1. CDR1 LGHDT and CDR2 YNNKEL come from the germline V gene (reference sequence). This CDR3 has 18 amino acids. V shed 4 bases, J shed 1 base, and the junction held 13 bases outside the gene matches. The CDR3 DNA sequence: TGTGCCAGCAGCCCTCCAGTCGGGACAGGGTTTCTTAACTATGGCTACACCTTC. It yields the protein CASSPPVGTGFLNYGYTF.

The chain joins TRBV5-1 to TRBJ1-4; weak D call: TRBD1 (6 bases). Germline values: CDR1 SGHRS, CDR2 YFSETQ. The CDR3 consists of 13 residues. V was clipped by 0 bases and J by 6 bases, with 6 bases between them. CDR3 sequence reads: CASSLDRDEKLFF. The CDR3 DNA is TGCGCCAGCAGCTTGGACAGGGATGAAAAACTGTTTTTT.

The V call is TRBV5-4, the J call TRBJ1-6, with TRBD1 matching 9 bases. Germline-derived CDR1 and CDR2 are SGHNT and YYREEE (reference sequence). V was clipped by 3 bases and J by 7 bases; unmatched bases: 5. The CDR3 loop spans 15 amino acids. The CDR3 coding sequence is TGTGCCAGCAGCTCGGGACAGGGTGGGAATTCACCCCTCCACTTT. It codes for CASSSGQGGNSPLHF.

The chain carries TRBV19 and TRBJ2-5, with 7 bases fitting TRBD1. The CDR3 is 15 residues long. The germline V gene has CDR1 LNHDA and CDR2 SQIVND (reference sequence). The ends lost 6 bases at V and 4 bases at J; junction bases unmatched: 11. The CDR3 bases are TGTGCCAGTAGCCGAAACAGGGGCGCAGGAGAGACCCAGTACTTC. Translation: CASSRNRGAGETQYF.

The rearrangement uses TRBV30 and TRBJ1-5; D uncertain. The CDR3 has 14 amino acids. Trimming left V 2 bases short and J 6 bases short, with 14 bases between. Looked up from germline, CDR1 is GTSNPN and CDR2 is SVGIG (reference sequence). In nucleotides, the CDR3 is TGTGCCTGGAGTAAAACTGATTCCGCTCAGCCCCAGCATTTT. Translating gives CAWSKTDSAQPQHF.

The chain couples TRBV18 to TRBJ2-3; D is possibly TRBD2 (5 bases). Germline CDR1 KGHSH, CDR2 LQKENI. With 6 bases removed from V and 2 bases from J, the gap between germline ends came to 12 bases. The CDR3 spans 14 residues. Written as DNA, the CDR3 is TGTGCCAGCTCCCCCCAGCGGCCCACAGATACGCAGTATTTT. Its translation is CASSPQRPTDTQYF.

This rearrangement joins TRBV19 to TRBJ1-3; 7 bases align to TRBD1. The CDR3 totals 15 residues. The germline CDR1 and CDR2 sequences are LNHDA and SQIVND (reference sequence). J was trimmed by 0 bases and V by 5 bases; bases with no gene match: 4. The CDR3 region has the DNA TGTGCCAGTAGTCAACAGGGGACCTCTGGAAACACCATATATTTT. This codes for CASSQQGTSGNTIYF.